This TCR beta chain was captured in a study of T cell changes during pregnancy in multiple sclerosis. Germline lookup yields CDR1 MNHNY and CDR2 SVGAGI (reference sequence). CDR3 length equals 16 residues. J lost 5 bases, V lost 0 bases, and 8 bases had no gene match. Sequencing used immunoSEQ multiplex PCR; TCRdb keeps in-frame clones, though not all of them. Of some 80,000 clones listed, roughly 94% were seen once; the top ten hold approximately 0.15%. J is TRBJ2-5 and V is TRBV6-6; 8 bases are a match to TRBD1. The clonotype comes from a female donor with multiple sclerosis, enrolled in a pregnancy study. The sequenced sample was CD4+ T cells from peripheral blood mononuclear cells, obtained after pregnancy. CDR3: CASSYSSGGGLETQYF. As DNA, the CDR3 is TGTGCCAGCAGTTACTCCTCAGGGGGCGGTTTGGAGACCCAGTACTTC.